The sequence of this T cell receptor (beta chain) was determined in a study of T-cell memory formation after mild COVID-19. Findings and limits, study-wide: Most CD4+ clones that shrank were in CM and EM, while CD8+ ones turned up in EMRA. There were some responding clones in pre-infection memory, which suggested that cross-reactive memory had joined. Clones contracting day 15 to 85 were balanced CD4/CD8; later expanders leaned CD4+.

Barcoded TCR alpha and TCR beta cDNA libraries with UMIs came from 5'RACE using constant-segment primers. TCRdb reprocessed the 5' RACE reads with MiXCR, giving one entry per CDR3 protein. Counted here are about 560,000 distinct CDR3 sequences, roughly a fifth occurring once; the ten biggest clones make up roughly 8.3%. Turning to this clonotype: The antigen remains undetermined.

The V segment lost 4 bases and the J segment 6 bases; nucleotides outside the gene matches: 5. This CDR3 spans 14 amino acids. Looked up from germline, CDR1 is LNHDA and CDR2 is SQIVND (reference sequence). The clonotype comes from an adult woman who had mild COVID-19 (a few samples of this study predate the infection). Cell type and time point are not known. Sequencing was performed on PBMCs or a T cell subset sorted from them (not recorded which). This chain links TRBV19 with TRBJ2-1; 8 bases are shared with TRBD2. CDR3 DNA sequence: TGTGCCAGTAGTACCGGACTAGCTGGCAATGAGCAGTTCTTC. It specifies CASSTGLAGNEQFF. Full variable domain (remainder filled in from reference TRBV19 and TRBJ2-1): DGGITQSPKYLFRKEGQNVTLSCEQNLNHDAMYWYRQDPGQGLRLIYYSQIVNDFQKGDIAEGYSVSREKKESFPLTVTSAQKNPTAFYLCASSTGLAGNEQFFGPGTRLTVL.